Sequencing of this T cell receptor (beta chain) was carried out in a study of technical replicates of blood from a handful of donors. This clone has a single count. Using immunoSEQ multiplex PCR, the repertoire was profiled, and TCRdb retains in-frame clones only, with some absent. The table records roughly 93,000 clones, approximately 94% of them present only once. The CDR3 totals 14 residues. V lost 6 bases and J 5 bases, leaving 14 bases between the germline ends. Germline V gene lookup returns CDR1 MDHEN and CDR2 SYDVKM. The sequence was collected from a human donor in good health. The V gene is TRBV28, the J gene TRBJ2-1; D uncertain. The sequenced material came from T cells isolated from PBMCs. The CDR3 sequence is CASRGAANNNEQFF. The CDR3 DNA sequence: TGTGCCAGCAGAGGAGCAGCTAATAACAATGAGCAGTTCTTC.